Given below is one TCR beta chain in context. Its specificity is not known. A junction end diverges from the germline sequence, so it may reflect a read error. The data stem from a study of blood T cells in healthy people across ages. Healthy Russian Caucasian donors spanned ages roughly 6 to 90 years. For the second PCR, which ran for roughly 7 to 11 cycles, a sample-barcoded 5' primer and a J-beta primer mix were used. Via MiXCR, TCRdb re-called the 5' RACE reads, giving one row per CDR3 protein. The table has 1.4 million to 1.5 million distinct CDR3 sequences, around two fifths seen once. Study-wide results and caveats: The unsorted PBMCs prevented any conclusive comparison of naive versus antigen-experienced cells. Donor CMV status was unknown, possibly confounding expanded clonotype changes.

This TCR derives from a woman aged 18-29 years in good health. The sample was blood.

The chain's CDR3 is CAGSLDPAGSGEQYF. DNA for the CDR3: TGTGCCGGCAGCTTAGACCCAGCGGGATCTGGAGAGCAGTACTTC. The rearrangement uses TRBV7-2 and TRBJ2-7, with 7 bases lining up with TRBD2. The CDR3 extends over 15 amino acids. The germline V gene encodes CDR1 SGHTA and CDR2 FQGNSA.